Listed below are T cell receptor beta chains from one sample, sequenced in a study of shared clonotypes between healthy human individuals. Profiled with immunoSEQ multiplex PCR; TCRdb holds only in-frame clones, not every one. The data contain over a million clones, over 95% of them singletons. The sequenced sample was naive CD4+ T cells sorted from blood. These receptors all stem from a man aged 30 to 45 in good health. Both conserved end residues are part of each CDR3.

TRBJ1-2,TRBV28,CASSFSRDREGNYGYTF
TRBJ2-7,TRBV10-2,CASSEFRGRASYEQYF
TRBJ2-7,TRBV19,CASSTRLAGYGEQYF
TRBJ2-7,TRBV18,CASSPVIGTATYEQYF
TRBJ2-1,TRBV5-1,CASSVGLAYNEQFF
TRBJ2-7,TRBV19,CASSIRTSGRAFYEQYF
TRBJ2-7,TRBV6-5,CASSRAARRYEQYF
TRBJ2-4,TRBV2,CASGLQGIAKNIQYF
TRBJ2-2,TRBV5-1,CASSLRGTSASNTGELFF
TRBJ2-1,TRBV5-4,CASSYIAGFDNEQFF